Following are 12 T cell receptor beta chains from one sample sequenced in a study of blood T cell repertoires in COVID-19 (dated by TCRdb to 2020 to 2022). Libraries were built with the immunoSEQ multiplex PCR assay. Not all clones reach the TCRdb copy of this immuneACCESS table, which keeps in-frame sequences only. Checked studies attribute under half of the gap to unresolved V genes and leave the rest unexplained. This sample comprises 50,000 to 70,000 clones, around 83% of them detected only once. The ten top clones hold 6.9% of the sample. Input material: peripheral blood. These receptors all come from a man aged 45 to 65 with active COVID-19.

CDR3 sequence: CASTRWDRGGNEQFF. CDR3 in DNA: TGTGCCAGTACCAGGTGGGACCGCGGGGGCAATGAGCAGTTCTTC. V gene TRBV19 combines with J gene TRBJ2-1, with TRBD2 matching over 7 bases. V gave up 7 bases and J gave up 6 bases; unmatched junction bases: 12. The CDR3 consists of 15 residues. Germline values: CDR1 LNHDA, CDR2 SQIVND (reference sequence).

Written as DNA, the CDR3 is TGTGCCAGCAGCCAAGATAGGAGCACTCATATTTACGAGCAGTACTTC. Amino acid sequence: CASSQDRSTHIYEQYF. The chain carries TRBV4-2 and TRBJ2-7; no firm D call. V lost 0 bases to trimming and J lost 4 bases, with 16 bases between them. CDR1 and CDR2 (germline): LGHNA, YNFKEQ. The CDR3 totals 16 residues.

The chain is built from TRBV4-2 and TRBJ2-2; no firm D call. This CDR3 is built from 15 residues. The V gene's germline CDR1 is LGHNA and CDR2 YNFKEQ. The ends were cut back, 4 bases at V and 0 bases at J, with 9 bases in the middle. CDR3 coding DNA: TGTGCCAGCAGCCCTTCCCCTTCGAACACCGGGGAGCTGTTTTTT. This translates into CASSPSPSNTGELFF.

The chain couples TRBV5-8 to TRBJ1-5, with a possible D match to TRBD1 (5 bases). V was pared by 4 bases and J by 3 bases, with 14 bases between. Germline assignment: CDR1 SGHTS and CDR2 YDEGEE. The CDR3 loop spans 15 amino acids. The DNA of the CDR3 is TGTGCCAGCAGCCGGTCGGGGGGTGACAATCAGCCCCAGCATTTT. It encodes CASSRSGGDNQPQHF.

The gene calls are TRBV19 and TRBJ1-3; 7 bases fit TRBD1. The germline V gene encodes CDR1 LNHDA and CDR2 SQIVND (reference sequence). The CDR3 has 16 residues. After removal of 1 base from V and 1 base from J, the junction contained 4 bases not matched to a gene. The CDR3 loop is CASSIAGTASGNTIYF. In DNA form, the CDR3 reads TGTGCCAGTAGTATAGCCGGGACAGCTTCTGGAAACACCATATATTTT. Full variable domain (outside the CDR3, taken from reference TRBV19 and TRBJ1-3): DGGITQSPKYLFRKEGQNVTLSCEQNLNHDAMYWYRQDPGQGLRLIYYSQIVNDFQKGDIAEGYSVSREKKESFPLTVTSAQKNPTAFYLCASSIAGTASGNTIYFGEGSWLTVV.

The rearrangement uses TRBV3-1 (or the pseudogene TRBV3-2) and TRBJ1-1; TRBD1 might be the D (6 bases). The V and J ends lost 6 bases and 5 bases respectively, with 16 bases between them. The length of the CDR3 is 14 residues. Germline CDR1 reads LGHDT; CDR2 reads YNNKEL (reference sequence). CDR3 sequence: CASRPSEGETEAFF. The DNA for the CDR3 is TGTGCCAGCAGGCCTTCAGAGGGGGAAACTGAAGCTTTCTTT.

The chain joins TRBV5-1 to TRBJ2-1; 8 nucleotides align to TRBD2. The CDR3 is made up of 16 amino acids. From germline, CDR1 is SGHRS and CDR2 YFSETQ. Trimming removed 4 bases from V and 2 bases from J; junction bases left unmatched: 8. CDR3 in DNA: TGCGCCAGCAGCCCTGGCGGGGGGTCCACCTACAATGAGCAGTTCTTC. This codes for CASSPGGGSTYNEQFF.

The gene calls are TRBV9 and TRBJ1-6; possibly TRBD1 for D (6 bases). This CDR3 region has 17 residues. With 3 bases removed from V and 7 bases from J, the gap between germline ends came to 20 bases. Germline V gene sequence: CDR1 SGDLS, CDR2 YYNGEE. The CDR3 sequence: CASSGWGRGRVNSPLHF. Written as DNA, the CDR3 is TGTGCCAGCAGCGGGTGGGGGAGGGGGAGAGTGAATTCACCCCTCCACTTT.

This chain's CDR3 is CASSSGGLPNSPLHF. CDR3 sequence (DNA): TGTGCCAGCAGCTCGGGGGGACTCCCTAATTCACCCCTCCACTTT. The rearrangement uses TRBV2 and TRBJ1-6, with a tentative D call TRBD1 (5 bases). The CDR3 has 15 amino acids. Germline V gene data show CDR1 as SNHLY and CDR2 as FYNNEI. Trimming pared 6 bases from V and 6 bases from J, leaving 15 bases between.

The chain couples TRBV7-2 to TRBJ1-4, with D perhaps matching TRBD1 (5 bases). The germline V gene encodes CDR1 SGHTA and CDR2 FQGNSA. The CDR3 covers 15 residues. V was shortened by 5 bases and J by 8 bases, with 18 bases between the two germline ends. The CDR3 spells CASSPPNGRTEKLFF. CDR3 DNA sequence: TGTGCCAGCAGCCCACCAAACGGACGGACAGAAAAACTGTTTTTT.

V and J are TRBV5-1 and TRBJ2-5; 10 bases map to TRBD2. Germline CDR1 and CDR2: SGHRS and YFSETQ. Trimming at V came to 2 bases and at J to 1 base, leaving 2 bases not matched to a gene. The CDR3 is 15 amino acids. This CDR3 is CASSLAGGLQETQYF. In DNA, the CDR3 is TGCGCCAGCAGCTTAGCGGGGGGGCTCCAAGAGACCCAGTACTTC.

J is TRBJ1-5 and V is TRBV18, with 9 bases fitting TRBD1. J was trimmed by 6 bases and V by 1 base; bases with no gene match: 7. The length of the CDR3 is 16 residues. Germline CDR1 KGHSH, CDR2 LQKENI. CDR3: CASSPRQQGASQPQHF. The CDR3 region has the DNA TGTGCCAGCTCACCACGGCAACAGGGGGCCTCTCAGCCCCAGCATTTT.